The clone carrying this TCR beta chain was recorded at least ten times. Its target is not known. The data derive from a study of CD8 T cells in ankylosing spondylitis. General study findings and limits: Characteristic of ankylosing spondylitis blood, it appeared, was a TCR beta motif comprising several highly homologous variants.

Using quantitative 5'-RACE with molecular barcodes, the authors made TCR beta libraries. One entry per CDR3 protein, called by TCRdb with MiXCR from the 5' RACE reads. The table has 200,000 to 250,000 distinct CDR3 sequences, around 25% seen once. This CDR3 comprises 15 residues. The germline V gene encodes CDR1 LNHNV and CDR2 YYDKDF (reference sequence). The J segment lost 8 bases and the V segment lost 1 base, leaving 10 bases of the junction unmatched. V and J are TRBV15 and TRBJ1-2, with 7 bases matching TRBD1. The receptor's source is a male donor with ankylosing spondylitis or in good health (not recorded which). Specimen: blood, either unsorted or a sorted T cell fraction (not recorded which). CDR3: CATSRAETGFGGYTF. DNA of the CDR3: TGTGCCACCAGCAGAGCCGAGACAGGGTTTGGAGGCTACACCTTC.